This entry concerns a single TCR beta chain. This clonotype was found many times. What this receptor recognizes is not known. Nothing much larger sits one base from this clone, and base qualities are not available. This entry is derived from a study of breast tumors, draining lymph nodes, adjacent tissues (dated by TCRdb to 2015 to 2016). The study in broad terms: Breast cancer patients provided tumor, adjacent nontumor tissue and axillary lymph nodes, and the study compared the TCR beta repertoires across these three sources. The study aimed to assess the relationships and possible T-cell exchange between tumor, surrounding tissue and draining lymph node repertoires in human breast cancer.

This sample was sequenced with an Illumina HiSeq 2000. TCR beta chain libraries were generated through multiplex PCR amplification. High-throughput sequencing was used to analyze the amplified TCR beta chain products. TCRdb applied fastp at Q25 and MiXCR to the public reads, then kept only in-frame beta chains. Each entry is one CDR3 protein sequence, shown with its most common DNA and genes. The sample table records some 170,000 distinct CDR3 sequences; 33% of these occur just once. The top ten constitute about 4.1% of the sample. Lymph node samples came from the axillary draining lymph nodes of breast cancer patients. What the study reported, not specific to this receptor: Tumor and nontumor tissue repertoires were significantly more similar in luminal-like than in basal-like breast cancer. T-cell repertoire diversity in tumors was found to be lower than in lymph nodes but higher than in nontumor tissue, and preferential V and J gene usage was observed. A scenario in which most tumor T cells derive from the lymph node and then expand within tumor tissue was judged to be consistent with the data. The study presented the conclusion that tumor T cells originate in lymph nodes as consistent with a hypothesis, not as something directly demonstrated.

V gives up 4 bases and J gives up 10 bases, and the segment between their germline ends measures 25 bases. From its cysteine to its phenylalanine, the CDR3 spans 16 amino acids. Here the CDR3 DNA is all that survives: 48 bases in frame from base 1. The specimen was axillary lymph node tissue. This sequence was found in a female donor with breast cancer. Some clones in this sample may be carry-over from other donors' samples. Rearrangement joined TRBV12-3 or TRBV12-4 to TRBJ1-2; the D gene identity is not certain. The CDR3: CASSSTRWSHLIPYTF. The DNA sequence follows: TGTGCCAGCAGTTCAACCCGTTGGAGCCACCTGATCCCCTACACCTTC.